The entry below describes one TCR beta chain. The record originates from a study of blood T cell repertoires in COVID-19. Source study methods: Amplification of reference gene primers provided the estimated nucleated cell counts. Generated by immunoSEQ multiplex PCR, the TCRdb table keeps only in-frame clones and is missing some. From that table come the V and J calls and clone size; the DNA was used to work out D and trimming. The sample carries tens of thousands of clones, around nine tenths recorded once. This TCR was recovered from a man aged 80 or over with acute or convalescent COVID-19. The sequenced sample consisted of peripheral blood.

The CDR3 sequence: CASSEGEDRVNTGELFF. In DNA form, the CDR3 reads TGCGCCAGCAGTGAGGGGGAAGACAGGGTCAACACCGGGGAGCTGTTTTTT. The chain is built from TRBV10-1 and TRBJ2-2; 7 bases line up with TRBD1. Germline CDR1 WNHNN, CDR2 SYGVQD (reference sequence). The CDR3 consists of 17 residues. V trimming: 2 bases; J trimming: 2 bases; junction bases outside the gene matches: 8.